This is a list of T cell receptor beta chains from one sample in a study of identical twins. TCRdb independently ran MiXCR on the 5' RACE reads; one entry per CDR3 protein. The table has some 790,000 distinct CDR3 sequences, 15% to 20% seen once. The same sample was also used in a study of T cells expressing NK-cell markers.

The sample taken for sequencing was PBMCs. Every receptor here comes from a woman under 30 in good health. The CDR3 runs from the conserved cysteine through the conserved F or W. Each record gives: J gene, D gene, clone size, V gene, CDR3 protein, CDR3 DNA. The D gene is left open where the match is weak. Some rows mark clone size as missing; the rest say once, few, many or name a class of expanded clone.

j_call: TRBJ1-1
d_call: NA
clone_size: NA
v_call: TRBV20-1
cdr3_aa: CSASKTGQTEVFF
cdr3_nt: TGCAGTGCTTCCAAGACAGGTCAAACTGAAGTTTTCTTT

j_call: TRBJ1-6
d_call: NA
clone_size: few
v_call: TRBV25-1
cdr3_aa: CASSALTGGDSPLHF
cdr3_nt: TGTGCCAGCAGTGCCCTGACGGGGGGGGATTCACCCCTCCACTTT

j_call: TRBJ1-6
d_call: NA
clone_size: few
v_call: TRBV5-1
cdr3_aa: CASSLRPDPSSPLHF
cdr3_nt: TGCGCCAGCAGCCTAAGGCCCGACCCATCATCACCCCTCCACTTT

j_call: TRBJ1-2
d_call: NA
clone_size: few
v_call: TRBV6-5
cdr3_aa: CASSYAALNYGYTF
cdr3_nt: TGTGCCAGCAGTTACGCCGCCTTGAACTATGGCTACACCTTC

j_call: TRBJ2-1
d_call: NA
clone_size: NA
v_call: TRBV12-1
cdr3_aa: CASSFFGGAFSYNEQFF
cdr3_nt: TGTGCCAGCAGCTTTTTCGGGGGGGCCTTCTCCTACAATGAGCAGTTCTTC

j_call: TRBJ2-3
d_call: TRBD2
clone_size: NA
v_call: TRBV20-1
cdr3_aa: CSVPIAGLADTQYF
cdr3_nt: TGCAGTGTCCCTATAGCGGGTCTTGCAGATACGCAGTATTTT

j_call: TRBJ2-7
d_call: NA
clone_size: NA
v_call: TRBV20-1
cdr3_aa: CSANSHGGTPYEQYF
cdr3_nt: TGCAGTGCTAATTCGCACGGAGGGACGCCCTACGAGCAGTACTTC

j_call: TRBJ1-2
d_call: TRBD1
clone_size: NA
v_call: TRBV13
cdr3_aa: CASSRSGQGEYGYTF
cdr3_nt: TGTGCCAGCAGCCGATCCGGACAGGGGGAATATGGCTACACCTTC

j_call: TRBJ2-7
d_call: NA
clone_size: NA
v_call: TRBV5-1
cdr3_aa: CASSYGRTYDEQYF
cdr3_nt: TGCGCCAGCAGTTACGGACGGACCTACGATGAGCAGTACTTC

j_call: TRBJ2-2
d_call: NA
clone_size: few
v_call: TRBV12-3/TRBV12-4
cdr3_aa: CASSFDGAGELFF
cdr3_nt: TGTGCCAGCAGTTTTGACGGCGCCGGGGAGCTGTTTTTT

j_call: TRBJ1-2
d_call: TRBD1
clone_size: once
v_call: TRBV27
cdr3_aa: CASSLHGQGAPGYTF
cdr3_nt: TGTGCCAGCAGTCTCCATGGACAGGGGGCCCCTGGCTACACCTTC

j_call: TRBJ2-3
d_call: NA
clone_size: NA
v_call: TRBV4-2
cdr3_aa: CASSQDLNPTDTQYF
cdr3_nt: TGTGCCAGCAGCCAAGATCTTAACCCCACAGATACGCAGTATTTT

j_call: TRBJ2-3
d_call: NA
clone_size: NA
v_call: TRBV9
cdr3_aa: CASSVDPKRLTSTDTQYF
cdr3_nt: TGTGCCAGCAGCGTAGATCCTAAGCGGCTAACTAGCACAGATACGCAGTATTTT

j_call: TRBJ2-1
d_call: NA
clone_size: NA
v_call: TRBV7-9
cdr3_aa: CASSLGSAGAWEQFF
cdr3_nt: TGTGCCAGCAGCTTAGGCAGTGCCGGGGCCTGGGAGCAGTTCTTC

j_call: TRBJ2-5
d_call: TRBD1
clone_size: few
v_call: TRBV5-1
cdr3_aa: CASSLQQGIETQYF
cdr3_nt: TGCGCCAGCAGCTTGCAACAGGGGATCGAGACCCAGTACTTC

j_call: TRBJ2-1
d_call: TRBD1
clone_size: few
v_call: TRBV7-2
cdr3_aa: CASSTRTGPPYNEQFF
cdr3_nt: TGTGCCAGCAGCACACGGACAGGACCACCATACAATGAGCAGTTCTTC

j_call: TRBJ2-7
d_call: NA
clone_size: NA
v_call: TRBV19
cdr3_aa: CASSFGLATYEQYF
cdr3_nt: TGTGCCAGTAGTTTTGGGCTAGCTACCTACGAGCAGTACTTC

j_call: TRBJ1-6
d_call: NA
clone_size: NA
v_call: TRBV6-5
cdr3_aa: CASSFLVGGESPLHF
cdr3_nt: TGTGCCAGCAGTTTCCTTGTAGGGGGAGAGTCACCCCTCCACTTT

j_call: TRBJ2-6
d_call: NA
clone_size: NA
v_call: TRBV6-5
cdr3_aa: CASSYRPQFSGANVLTF
cdr3_nt: TGTGCCAGCAGTTACCGCCCGCAGTTCTCTGGGGCCAACGTCCTGACTTTC

j_call: TRBJ2-3
d_call: TRBD2
clone_size: many
v_call: TRBV20-1
cdr3_aa: CSARRTSGRTDTQYF
cdr3_nt: TGCAGTGCTAGGAGGACTAGCGGGAGAACAGATACGCAGTATTTT

j_call: TRBJ1-4
d_call: TRBD1
clone_size: NA
v_call: TRBV6-5
cdr3_aa: CASSYRGPSNEKLFF
cdr3_nt: TGTGCCAGCAGTTACAGGGGGCCAAGTAATGAAAAACTGTTTTTT

j_call: TRBJ2-3
d_call: TRBD2
clone_size: NA
v_call: TRBV6-1
cdr3_aa: CASSLSSGGYTSTDTQYF
cdr3_nt: TGTGCCAGCAGTCTCTCTAGCGGGGGGTACACTAGCACAGATACGCAGTATTTT

j_call: TRBJ1-3
d_call: NA
clone_size: NA
v_call: TRBV7-2
cdr3_aa: CASSLVGTPGNTIYF
cdr3_nt: TGTGCCAGCAGCTTAGTTGGGACACCCGGAAACACCATATATTTT

j_call: TRBJ2-7
d_call: NA
clone_size: once
v_call: TRBV7-9
cdr3_aa: CASSFEETYEQYF
cdr3_nt: TGTGCCAGCAGCTTTGAGGAGACCTACGAGCAGTACTTC

j_call: TRBJ1-2
d_call: NA
clone_size: NA
v_call: TRBV5-1
cdr3_aa: CASSLEGVSSYTF
cdr3_nt: TGCGCCAGCAGCTTGGAGGGGGTCTCCAGCTACACCTTC

j_call: TRBJ2-7
d_call: NA
clone_size: few
v_call: TRBV20-1
cdr3_aa: CSAAPGTSYEQYF
cdr3_nt: TGCAGTGCTGCTCCCGGGACCTCCTACGAGCAGTACTTC

j_call: TRBJ1-1
d_call: NA
clone_size: NA
v_call: TRBV12-3/TRBV12-4
cdr3_aa: CASSFQLDTEAFF
cdr3_nt: TGTGCCAGCAGTTTCCAGTTGGACACTGAAGCTTTCTTT

j_call: TRBJ1-6
d_call: TRBD1
clone_size: NA
v_call: TRBV5-1
cdr3_aa: CASSLAPRTGGAESPLHF
cdr3_nt: TGCGCCAGCAGCTTGGCTCCTAGGACAGGGGGCGCCGAGTCACCCCTCCACTTT

j_call: TRBJ1-2
d_call: NA
clone_size: few
v_call: TRBV6-1
cdr3_aa: CASSEGGRYGYTF
cdr3_nt: TGTGCCAGCAGTGAAGGGGGAAGGTATGGCTACACCTTC

j_call: TRBJ1-1
d_call: NA
clone_size: NA
v_call: TRBV29-1
cdr3_aa: CSVGGTEAFF
cdr3_nt: TGCAGCGTTGGTGGAACTGAAGCTTTCTTT

j_call: TRBJ1-1
d_call: NA
clone_size: NA
v_call: TRBV12-3/TRBV12-4
cdr3_aa: CASSSGRGGDTEAFF
cdr3_nt: TGTGCCAGCAGTAGCGGGAGAGGCGGGGACACTGAAGCTTTCTTT

j_call: TRBJ2-3
d_call: NA
clone_size: NA
v_call: TRBV9
cdr3_aa: CASSVGGWITDTQYF
cdr3_nt: TGTGCCAGCAGCGTAGGCGGATGGATCACAGATACGCAGTATTTT

j_call: TRBJ1-1
d_call: NA
clone_size: NA
v_call: TRBV12-3/TRBV12-4
cdr3_aa: CASSFRLATEAFF
cdr3_nt: TGTGCCAGCAGTTTCCGACTCGCCACTGAAGCTTTCTTT

j_call: TRBJ2-5
d_call: NA
clone_size: few
v_call: TRBV7-9
cdr3_aa: CASRPRGSGKQETQYF
cdr3_nt: TGTGCCAGCAGGCCCCGGGGTAGCGGTAAACAAGAGACCCAGTACTTC

j_call: TRBJ1-5
d_call: NA
clone_size: NA
v_call: TRBV6-1
cdr3_aa: CASSQQSMNQPQHF
cdr3_nt: TGTGCCAGCAGTCAACAGAGCATGAATCAGCCCCAGCATTTT

j_call: TRBJ2-4
d_call: NA
clone_size: few
v_call: TRBV6-1
cdr3_aa: CASGGPTGFGNIQYF
cdr3_nt: TGTGCCAGCGGGGGACCAACCGGGTTCGGGAACATTCAGTACTTC